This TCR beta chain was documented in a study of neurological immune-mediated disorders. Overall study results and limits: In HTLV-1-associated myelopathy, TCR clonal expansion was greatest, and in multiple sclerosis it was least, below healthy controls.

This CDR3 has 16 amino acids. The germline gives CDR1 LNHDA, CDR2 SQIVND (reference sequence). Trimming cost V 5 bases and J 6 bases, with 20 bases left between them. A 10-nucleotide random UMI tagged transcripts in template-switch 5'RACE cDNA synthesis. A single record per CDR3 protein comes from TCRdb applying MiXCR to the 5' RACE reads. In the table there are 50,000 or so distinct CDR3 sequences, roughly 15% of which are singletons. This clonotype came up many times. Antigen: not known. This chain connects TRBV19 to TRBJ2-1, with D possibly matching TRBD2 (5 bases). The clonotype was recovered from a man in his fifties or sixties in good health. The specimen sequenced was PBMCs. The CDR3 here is CASSVMGPTKPNEQFF. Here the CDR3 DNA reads TGTGCCAGTAGTGTGATGGGCCCGACTAAGCCCAATGAGCAGTTCTTC.